The rows below give T cell receptor beta chains drawn from one sample of a study of low-dose radiotherapy and immunotherapy resistance in tumors. TCRdb reprocessed the reads with MiXCR, giving one entry per CDR3 protein. The table lists some 39,000 distinct CDR3 sequences, 31% of them singletons. The specimen comprised PBMCs, sampled before treatment. The receptors were gathered from a male donor with gallbladder cancer. Each CDR3 is given without its conserved first and last residue.

v_gene,j_gene,len,CDR3aa
TRBV7-2,TRBJ1-5,12,ASSLEQGNQPQH
TRBV28,TRBJ1-5,13,ASSFRGQSNQPQH
TRBV19,TRBJ1-2,12,ASSADSRSYGYT
TRBV20-1,TRBJ1-5,17,SARVTDRDGFRSNQPQH
TRBV7-2,TRBJ2-3,12,ASSLSPRAESQY
TRBV5-4,TRBJ2-1,16,ASSAGTSGQRPYNEQF
TRBV2,TRBJ2-7,9,ASSEAHEQY
TRBV28,TRBJ2-7,13,ASSSSRQGVYEQY
TRBV7-2,TRBJ1-4,14,ASSLVGHITNEKLF
TRBV20-1,TRBJ2-1,10,SAKGKNNEQF
TRBV28,TRBJ2-1,16,ASSGSWGQNPSYNEQF
TRBV29-1,TRBJ2-7,11,SVESRQNYEQY
TRBV21-1,TRBJ2-1,18,ASSKAPLAGGLSSYNEQF
TRBV10-3,TRBJ2-3,11,AFSEASTDTQY
TRBV29-1,TRBJ1-1,11,SVEPGLNTEAF